The rows below give T cell receptor beta chains drawn from one sample of a study of preoperative IRX-2 immunotherapy in early breast cancer. Here immunoSEQ multiplex PCR was the method, and the copy in TCRdb shows in-frame clones only, minus some. The table has roughly 35,000 clones, about 95% seen once. The specimen was obtained from a patient treated with IRX-2 immunotherapy. The source of these receptors is a human donor with breast cancer. The CDR3 runs from the conserved cysteine through the conserved F or W. The D gene is left open where the match is weak. The size field is filled for only some rows; it gives once, few, many or a size class.

size: .; length: 15; J: TRBJ2-1; V: TRBV9; D: TRBD2; CDR3: CASSVSGATYNEQFF; DNA: TGTGCCAGCAGCGTCAGCGGGGCCACCTACAATGAGCAGTTCTTC
size: .; length: 15; J: TRBJ2-2; V: TRBV9; D: .; CDR3: CASSVGVGNTGELFF; DNA: TGTGCCAGCAGCGTAGGTGTAGGAAATACCGGGGAGCTGTTTTTT
size: .; length: 14; J: TRBJ2-7; V: TRBV5-5; D: TRBD2; CDR3: CASSFPGLTYEQYF; DNA: TGTGCCAGCAGCTTCCCGGGACTAACCTACGAGCAGTACTTC
size: .; length: 18; J: TRBJ2-2; V: TRBV27; D: TRBD2; CDR3: CASTGLAGGLGGAGELFF; DNA: TGTGCCAGCACAGGACTAGCGGGGGGGCTGGGTGGGGCCGGGGAGCTGTTTTTT
size: .; length: 15; J: TRBJ2-7; V: TRBV5-5; D: .; CDR3: CASSPIVGSSYEQYF; DNA: TGTGCCAGCAGCCCCATCGTGGGTAGCTCCTACGAGCAGTACTTC
size: .; length: 14; J: TRBJ1-6; V: TRBV18; D: .; CDR3: CASSLQGGYSPLHF; DNA: TGTGCCAGCTCACTACAGGGAGGATATTCACCCCTCCACTTT
size: .; length: 12; J: TRBJ1-1; V: TRBV5-1; D: .; CDR3: CASSLTSTEAFF; DNA: TGCGCCAGCAGCTTAACTTCCACTGAAGCTTTCTTT
size: few; length: 15; J: TRBJ1-2; V: TRBV13; D: TRBD1; CDR3: CASSLVSTGARGYTF; DNA: TGTGCCAGCAGCTTAGTATCGACAGGGGCTCGAGGCTACACCTTC
size: .; length: 17; J: TRBJ1-3; V: TRBV5-6; D: .; CDR3: CASSSRAFLRSGNTIYF; DNA: TGTGCCAGCAGCTCGAGGGCCTTTCTCCGCTCTGGAAACACCATATATTTT
size: .; length: 16; J: TRBJ2-3; V: TRBV19; D: .; CDR3: CASKKGLAVRTDTQYF; DNA: TGTGCCAGTAAGAAAGGGCTCGCAGTCCGCACAGATACGCAGTATTTT
size: .; length: 15; J: TRBJ2-2; V: TRBV7-7; D: .; CDR3: CASSRDSLNTGELFF; DNA: TGTGCTAGCAGCAGAGACAGTCTTAACACCGGGGAGCTGTTTTTT
size: few; length: 16; J: TRBJ2-5; V: TRBV13; D: TRBD2; CDR3: CASSLESGGGEETQYF; DNA: TGTGCCAGCAGCTTAGAGAGCGGGGGAGGGGAAGAGACCCAGTACTTC
size: .; length: 14; J: TRBJ2-3; V: TRBV5-1; D: .; CDR3: CASSAQGRTDTQYF; DNA: TGCGCCAGCAGCGCACAGGGAAGGACAGATACGCAGTATTTT
size: .; length: 15; J: TRBJ1-2; V: TRBV7-3; D: .; CDR3: CASSLTAGSNYGYTF; DNA: TGTGCCAGCAGCTTAACGGCGGGGTCAAACTATGGCTACACCTTC
size: .; length: 14; J: TRBJ1-2; V: TRBV7-2; D: .; CDR3: CASSLELRAYGYTF; DNA: TGTGCCAGCAGCTTAGAACTCAGGGCCTATGGCTACACCTTC
size: .; length: 14; J: TRBJ1-1; V: TRBV2; D: .; CDR3: CASSEAGVTTEAFF; DNA: TGTGCCAGCAGTGAAGCAGGGGTTACCACTGAAGCTTTCTTT
size: .; length: 15; J: TRBJ1-1; V: TRBV4-2; D: TRBD1; CDR3: CASSQEGQGGTEAFF; DNA: TGTGCCAGCAGCCAAGAAGGACAGGGAGGAACTGAAGCTTTCTTT
size: once; length: 17; J: TRBJ2-1; V: TRBV19; D: .; CDR3: CASSSQGWAATFNEQFF; DNA: TGTGCCAGTAGTTCCCAAGGATGGGCGGCCACTTTCAATGAGCAGTTCTTC
size: .; length: 12; J: TRBJ2-3; V: TRBV11-2; D: .; CDR3: CASRSEGDTQYF; DNA: TGTGCCAGCAGGTCGGAGGGTGATACGCAGTATTTT
size: once; length: 12; J: TRBJ2-7; V: TRBV7-2; D: .; CDR3: CASSLGDRGLYF; DNA: TGTGCCAGCAGCTTAGGGGATAGAGGACTGTACTTC
size: .; length: 11; J: TRBJ2-7; V: TRBV20-1; D: .; CDR3: CSASGPYEQYF; DNA: TGCAGTGCATCCGGGCCCTACGAGCAGTACTTC
size: .; length: 15; J: TRBJ1-4; V: TRBV6-5; D: .; CDR3: CASSYGGATNEKLFF; DNA: TGTGCCAGCAGTTATGGGGGTGCAACTAATGAAAAACTGTTTTTT
size: .; length: 17; J: TRBJ2-3; V: TRBV4-1; D: TRBD2; CDR3: CASSQGSWRGAEDTQYF; DNA: TGCGCCAGCAGCCAAGGTAGTTGGCGGGGGGCGGAAGATACGCAGTATTTT
size: .; length: 16; J: TRBJ1-2; V: TRBV4-2; D: .; CDR3: CASSHGNQAANYGYTF; DNA: TGTGCCAGCAGCCACGGAAATCAGGCCGCTAACTATGGCTACACCTTC
size: .; length: 13; J: TRBJ1-5; V: TRBV28; D: .; CDR3: CASKARGNQPQHF; DNA: TGTGCCAGCAAGGCAAGGGGCAATCAGCCCCAGCATTTT
size: .; length: 16; J: TRBJ2-1; V: TRBV7-6; D: TRBD2; CDR3: CASSRRLAGDYNEQFF; DNA: TGTGCCAGCAGCCGCAGACTAGCGGGGGACTACAATGAGCAGTTCTTC
size: .; length: 13; J: TRBJ1-1; V: TRBV11-3; D: .; CDR3: CASSLTKDTEAFF; DNA: TGTGCCAGCAGCTTAACCAAGGACACTGAAGCTTTCTTT
size: .; length: 15; J: TRBJ2-7; V: TRBV27; D: .; CDR3: CASRLLAKSSYEQYF; DNA: TGTGCCAGCAGACTCCTAGCGAAGAGCTCCTACGAGCAGTACTTC
size: .; length: 13; J: TRBJ1-2; V: TRBV5-6; D: .; CDR3: CASSLATGGGYTF; DNA: TGTGCCAGCAGCTTGGCCACGGGGGGGGGCTACACCTTC
size: .; length: 14; J: TRBJ2-3; V: TRBV5-1; D: .; CDR3: CASSLNPPQDTQYF; DNA: TGCGCCAGCAGCTTGAATCCACCCCAAGATACGCAGTATTTT
size: .; length: 17; J: TRBJ2-7; V: TRBV5-1; D: TRBD1; CDR3: CASSPSGQVGRGFGQYF; DNA: TGCGCCAGCAGCCCAAGCGGACAGGTCGGTAGAGGCTTTGGGCAGTACTTC
size: .; length: 14; J: TRBJ2-7; V: TRBV4-1; D: .; CDR3: CASSLSISVNEQYF; DNA: TGCGCCAGCAGCCTCTCCATCTCAGTCAACGAGCAGTACTTC
size: .; length: 15; J: TRBJ2-5; V: TRBV28; D: TRBD2; CDR3: CASSPRGRAEETQYF; DNA: TGTGCCAGCAGTCCCCGCGGGAGGGCCGAAGAGACCCAGTACTTC
size: .; length: 12; J: TRBJ2-5; V: TRBV7-9; D: .; CDR3: CASSLVGGTQYF; DNA: TGTGCCAGCAGCTTAGTCGGCGGGACCCAGTACTTC
size: .; length: 14; J: TRBJ2-7; V: TRBV7-8; D: .; CDR3: CASSLAPIAYEQYF; DNA: TGTGCCAGCAGCTTAGCGCCCATTGCCTACGAGCAGTACTTC
size: .; length: 14; J: TRBJ2-1; V: TRBV9; D: .; CDR3: CASSPATLGNEQFF; DNA: TGTGCCAGCAGCCCCGCCACGTTGGGGAATGAGCAGTTCTTC
size: .; length: 15; J: TRBJ2-1; V: TRBV7-2; D: TRBD2; CDR3: CASSLAGTSGLEQFF; DNA: TGTGCCAGCAGCTTAGCGGGGACTAGCGGTCTTGAGCAGTTCTTC
size: .; length: 14; J: TRBJ1-1; V: TRBV5-1; D: .; CDR3: CASSLQASNTEAFF; DNA: TGCGCCAGCAGCCTGCAGGCGTCGAACACTGAAGCTTTCTTT
size: .; length: 12; J: TRBJ1-1; V: TRBV6-6; D: .; CDR3: CASSKQGYEAFF; DNA: TGTGCCAGCAGTAAGCAGGGCTATGAAGCTTTCTTT
size: .; length: 16; J: TRBJ1-4; V: TRBV4-1; D: .; CDR3: CASSRTGPLGNEKLFF; DNA: TGCGCCAGCAGCCGGACTGGGCCCCTTGGGAATGAAAAACTGTTTTTT
size: .; length: 16; J: TRBJ1-3; V: TRBV2; D: TRBD1; CDR3: CASSEQQGLIGNTIYF; DNA: TGTGCCAGCAGTGAACAACAGGGGTTGATTGGAAACACCATATATTTT
size: .; length: 14; J: TRBJ2-2; V: TRBV6-1; D: .; CDR3: CVASFRITVGELFF; DNA: TGTGTCGCCTCTTTTAGGATCACTGTGGGGGAGCTGTTTTTT
size: .; length: 15; J: TRBJ2-5; V: TRBV28; D: TRBD2; CDR3: CASSLGSSGQETQYF; DNA: TGTGCCAGCAGTTTAGGGTCTAGCGGGCAAGAGACCCAGTACTTC
size: few; length: 11; J: TRBJ2-7; V: TRBV7-8; D: .; CDR3: CASSLAHEQYF; DNA: TGTGCCAGCAGCTTAGCCCACGAGCAGTACTTC
size: .; length: 16; J: TRBJ1-2; V: TRBV18; D: .; CDR3: CASSRPQGPPWNGYTF; DNA: TGTGCCAGCTCACGGCCCCAGGGGCCGCCTTGGAATGGCTACACCTTC
size: .; length: 14; J: TRBJ2-1; V: TRBV27; D: .; CDR3: CASSYGTSYNEQFF; DNA: TGTGCCAGCAGTTACGGGACCTCGTACAATGAGCAGTTCTTC
size: once; length: 15; J: TRBJ1-2; V: TRBV5-1; D: TRBD1; CDR3: CASSPVPTGTDGYTF; DNA: TGCGCCAGCAGCCCAGTACCGACAGGGACCGATGGCTACACCTTC
size: .; length: 15; J: TRBJ1-4; V: TRBV5-8; D: .; CDR3: CASSLGATGLGKLFF; DNA: TGTGCCAGCAGCTTGGGTGCGACAGGTCTTGGAAAACTGTTTTTT
size: .; length: 14; J: TRBJ2-5; V: TRBV7-9; D: TRBD2; CDR3: CASSSGLAGETQYF; DNA: TGTGCCAGCAGCTCGGGACTAGCTGGCGAGACCCAGTACTTC
size: .; length: 13; J: TRBJ2-7; V: TRBV6-5; D: .; CDR3: CASERPGCYEQYF; DNA: TGTGCCAGCGAGCGGCCGGGCTGCTACGAGCAGTACTTC
size: .; length: 16; J: TRBJ1-1; V: TRBV5-6; D: .; CDR3: CASSLVGAQMNTEAFF; DNA: TGTGCCAGCAGCTTGGTGGGAGCCCAAATGAACACTGAAGCTTTCTTT
size: .; length: 15; J: TRBJ1-3; V: TRBV7-9; D: .; CDR3: CASRPQAPSGNTIYF; DNA: TGTGCCAGCAGGCCACAGGCTCCCTCTGGAAACACCATATATTTT
size: .; length: 15; J: TRBJ2-1; V: TRBV2; D: .; CDR3: CAIAIGDPSYNEQFF; DNA: TGTGCCATCGCGATTGGGGATCCTTCCTACAATGAGCAGTTCTTC
size: .; length: 16; J: TRBJ1-5; V: TRBV19; D: .; CDR3: CASSQRDWAWNQPQHF; DNA: TGTGCCAGTAGTCAAAGGGACTGGGCATGGAATCAGCCCCAGCATTTT
size: .; length: 14; J: TRBJ1-5; V: TRBV19; D: .; CDR3: CASSLGAETQPQHF; DNA: TGTGCCAGTAGTTTGGGGGCAGAAACTCAGCCCCAGCATTTT
size: .; length: 18; J: TRBJ2-1; V: TRBV21-1; D: .; CDR3: CASSRGPSTSGRYNEQFF; DNA: TGTGCCAGCAGCAGGGGCCCCTCAACTAGCGGAAGATACAATGAGCAGTTCTTC
size: .; length: 15; J: TRBJ2-3; V: TRBV21-1; D: .; CDR3: CASSKVASVRDTQYF; DNA: TGTGCCAGCAGCAAAGTAGCGAGCGTTCGAGATACGCAGTATTTT
size: .; length: 13; J: TRBJ2-7; V: TRBV4-3; D: .; CDR3: CASSLSDSYEQYF; DNA: TGCGCCAGCAGCCTGTCGGATTCCTACGAGCAGTACTTC
size: .; length: 14; J: TRBJ2-5; V: TRBV7-2; D: .; CDR3: CASSRSGGGETQYF; DNA: TGTGCCAGCAGCCGTAGCGGTGGGGGGGAGACCCAGTACTTC